What follows are 14 T cell receptor beta chains derived from one specimen sequenced in a study of cytotoxic CD8 clonotypes in ibrutinib-treated CLL. This table comes from immunoSEQ multiplex PCR, and its TCRdb copy is limited to in-frame clones, with some not included. The sample carries about 97,000 clones, approximately 80% recorded once. This specimen consisted of PBMCs, obtained after 24 months of ibrutinib treatment. These TCRs come from a human donor with chronic lymphocytic leukemia.

The chain joins TRBV20-1 to TRBJ1-2; no clear D gene. Per the germline V gene, CDR1 is DFQATT and CDR2 is SNEGSKA (reference sequence). This CDR3 has 10 amino acids. The DNA of the CDR3 is TGCAGCCCTCCTAACTATGGCTACACCTTC. Its protein is CSPPNYGYTF.

The chain uses TRBV28 and TRBJ1-5; D is possibly TRBD1 (5 bases). The V gene lost 3 bases and the J gene lost 5 bases, with 11 bases spanning the gap. This CDR3 comprises 14 residues. The germline gives CDR1 MDHEN, CDR2 SYDVKM. In nucleotides, the CDR3 is TGTGCCAGCAGTTTTGGGGGTTGGGATCAGCCCCAGCATTTT. Its translation: CASSFGGWDQPQHF.

This clone was found once. This rearrangement joins TRBV6-1 to TRBJ2-5, with D maybe TRBD2 (7 bases). Germline V gives CDR1 MNHNS, CDR2 SASEGT. The CDR3 covers 16 residues. Trimming removed 1 base at V and 6 bases at J, with 18 bases between. CDR3 protein: CASSEVRGGLVQTQYF. The DNA for the CDR3 is TGTGCCAGCAGTGAAGTTCGCGGGGGCCTTGTTCAGACCCAGTACTTC.

V and J are TRBV9 and TRBJ2-3, with D perhaps being TRBD1 or TRBD2 (6 bases each). V shed 2 bases and J shed 1 base, with 11 bases lying between them. The CDR3 has 15 residues. Germline V lookup: CDR1 SGDLS, CDR2 YYNGEE. This CDR3 is CASSVWGAGTDTQYF. The CDR3 nucleotides are TGTGCCAGCAGCGTCTGGGGGGCCGGCACAGATACGCAGTATTTT.

V and J are TRBV11-2 and TRBJ2-3, with a weak D call TRBD2 (5 bases). In germline, CDR1 is SGHAT, CDR2 FQNNGV. The CDR3 covers 10 residues. V was pared by 8 bases and J by 5 bases, with 5 bases between. The CDR3 sequence: CASEGDTQYF. CDR3 bases: TGTGCCAGCGAGGGAGATACGCAGTATTTT.

A note on this clone: Other DNA sequences in this specimen translate into the identical CDR3. V and J are TRBV7-7 and TRBJ1-2; no definite D call. Germline V gene data show CDR1 as SSHAT and CDR2 as FNYEAQ (reference sequence). V dropped 1 base and J dropped 2 bases, with 5 bases sitting between them. The CDR3 consists of 13 residues. CDR3 sequence (DNA): TGTGCCAGCAGCTTAGACGGGAACTATGGCTACACCTTC. It codes for CASSLDGNYGYTF.

The chain recombines TRBV7-2 with TRBJ1-5, with a possible D match to TRBD1 (5 bases). This CDR3 is 15 amino acids long. V was clipped by 1 base and J by 2 bases, with 9 bases between them. CDR1 and CDR2 from the germline V gene are SGHTA and FQGNSA. The CDR3 here is CASSLVRGGNQPQHF. Written as DNA, the CDR3 is TGTGCCAGCAGCTTAGTGAGAGGGGGCAATCAGCCCCAGCATTTT.

In this sample, this clone turned up a few times. This rearrangement joins TRBV2 to TRBJ1-2, with TRBD1 matching 9 bases. The length of the CDR3 is 15 residues. Germline V CDR1 and CDR2: SNHLY, FYNNEI. V was pared by 6 bases and J by 2 bases, with 7 bases of the junction left unmatched. The CDR3, as DNA: TGTGCCAGCAGCTTAACCGGGACAGGGAACTATGGCTACACCTTC. This translates into CASSLTGTGNYGYTF.

The chain combines TRBV6-1 with TRBJ2-7; weak D call: TRBD1 (5 bases). Per germline, CDR1 MNHNS and CDR2 SASEGT. V was clipped by 2 bases and J by 6 bases, with 17 bases between them. The CDR3 is 15 residues long. The CDR3 region is CASSEKGLVLFEQYF. CDR3 in DNA: TGTGCCAGCAGTGAAAAGGGGCTAGTCCTATTCGAGCAGTACTTC.

This chain joins TRBV7-9 and TRBJ2-7, with 7 positions matching TRBD1. Germline V gene data show CDR1 as SEHNR and CDR2 as FQNEAQ (reference sequence). The CDR3 is made up of 12 amino acids. V shed 3 bases and J 6 bases; nucleotides not matched to a gene: 2. The CDR3: CASSFSGGEQYF. The CDR3 DNA reads as TGTGCCAGCAGCTTCTCAGGGGGCGAGCAGTACTTC.

The chain couples TRBV18 to TRBJ2-7; 10 bases align to TRBD2. The CDR3 totals 16 residues. Germline CDR1 is KGHSH and CDR2 is LQKENI. With V trimmed by 4 bases and J by 5 bases, 11 bases remained unmatched. The CDR3 reads CASSRILAGVRNEQYF. CDR3 nucleotide sequence: TGTGCCAGCTCACGAATTCTAGCGGGAGTACGGAACGAGCAGTACTTC.

This clone appeared a single time. The V call is TRBV19, the J call TRBJ2-2; TRBD1 agrees at 10 bases. V lost 6 bases, J lost 2 bases, and 3 bases stayed unmatched. There are 15 residues in the CDR3. Germline V gives CDR1 LNHDA, CDR2 SQIVND (reference sequence). CDR3 sequence reads: CASRTGGPNTGELFF. In nucleotides, the CDR3 is TGTGCCAGTAGGACAGGGGGCCCAAACACCGGGGAGCTGTTTTTT.

The chain links TRBV7-2 to TRBJ1-2; 9 positions agree with TRBD1. This CDR3 is 16 amino acids long. Unmatched junction bases numbered 9, after V lost 3 bases and J lost 4 bases. Germline lookup yields CDR1 SGHTA and CDR2 FQGNSA. CDR3: CASSLGLQGAPYGYTF. The CDR3 DNA follows: TGTGCCAGCAGCTTGGGTTTACAGGGGGCGCCCTATGGCTACACCTTC.

The chain has TRBV18 and TRBJ2-7, with 7 nucleotides matching TRBD2. The CDR3 extends over 15 amino acids. Germline lookup yields CDR1 KGHSH and CDR2 LQKENI. Trimming at V came to 6 bases and at J to 1 base, leaving 9 bases not matched to a gene. The chain's CDR3 is CASSAGISGSYEQYF. CDR3 in DNA: TGTGCCAGCTCGGCGGGGATTAGCGGGTCCTACGAGCAGTACTTC.